This record looks at one TCR beta chain sequence and its context. Its antigen remains unknown. Per the germline V gene, CDR1 is SGHTA and CDR2 is FQGTGA. The CDR3 runs to 13 residues. V was shortened by 4 bases and J by 2 bases, with 8 bases between the two germline ends. TCR beta cDNA libraries included unique molecular identifiers. The yield from about 1 to 10 million T cells was around 500,000 cDNA molecules in total. TCRdb processed the PCR reads anew with MiXCR; each CDR3 protein has one entry. The sample contains about 460,000 distinct CDR3 sequences, approximately 45% of which appear only once. The data were taken from a study of post-analysis software for immune sequencing data. Study as a whole: The patients showed relapsing-remitting, secondary progressive and progressive-relapsing multiple sclerosis courses. Findings and limits, study-wide: With TRBV5-6, TRBV5-1 and TRBV20-1 included, about 5 TRBV segments were more frequent in patients than in controls. The F measure placed samples prepared in the same batch into strongly shared clusters.

This clonotype was obtained from a girl aged 5-17 years with multiple sclerosis. J is TRBJ1-1 and V is TRBV7-3, with D unresolved. The source material was blood. This CDR3 is CASSSDGNTEAFF. In DNA form, the CDR3 reads TGTGCCAGCAGCTCCGACGGTAACACTGAAGCTTTCTTT. Looking up the rest from reference TRBV7-3 and TRBJ1-1 gives the full variable domain: GAGVSQTPSNKVTEKGKYVELRCDPISGHTALYWYRQSLGQGPEFLIYFQGTGAADDSGLPNDRFFAVRPEGSVSTLKIQRTERGDSAVYLCASSSDGNTEAFFGQGTRLTVV.